Listed below are T cell receptor beta chains from one sample, sequenced in a study of blood T cell repertoires in COVID-19. Data came from immunoSEQ multiplex PCR; TCRdb stores just in-frame clones and leaves some out. The sample shows about 57,000 clones, roughly four fifths of them seen only once. Sequencing was performed on peripheral blood. These receptors were taken from a woman of 80 years or more with acute or convalescent COVID-19. CDR3s include the opening cysteine and the closing phenylalanine or tryptophan.

v_call cdr3_length cdr3_aa
TRBV27 13 CASRRQANTEAFF
TRBV12-3/TRBV12-4 13 CASSFAGGNEQFF
TRBV27 12 CASSPYTDTQYF
TRBV6-1 14 CASSEARAFAEAFF
TRBV7-3 13 CASSGTGGSPLHF
TRBV2 14 CASSGLAGQETQYF
TRBV9 14 CASSTGTGGVPQYF
TRBV6-5 14 CASSRDRGTYEQYF
TRBV30 14 CAWSHNNRDTEQYF
TRBV10-2 15 CASSTPTDPQDEQFF
TRBV11-2 14 CASSFTGNTGELFF
TRBV7-8 16 CASSLVGGAGPYEQYF
TRBV3-1/TRBV3-2 16 CASSHPQGATNEKLFF
TRBV15 15 CATSMDRGYTGELFF
TRBV6-5 15 CASSTSSGNAYEQYF
TRBV29-1 11 CSVKVSTEAFF
TRBV19 15 CASRGHTPPYNEQFF
TRBV27 14 CASATLAGADTQYF
TRBV7-8 12 CASSSGPYEQYF
TRBV27 13 CASSSPGGKGYTF
TRBV7-8 16 CASSLIRRGRNTEAFF
TRBV5-4 15 CASSHKGTGSYEQYF
TRBV3-1/TRBV3-2 14 CASSQGSGAYGYTF
TRBV18 16 CASSPRLAGETGELFF
TRBV10-3 17 CAIRGTGGLLGKDTQYF
TRBV6-2/TRBV6-3 15 CASSYRPGVNYGYTF
TRBV7-6 17 CASSLGLVGGYQETQYF
TRBV18 14 CASSPDNRVGEQYF
TRBV5-1 16 CASSQLGQGDTGELFF
TRBV5-3 13 CARRPPGNQPQHF
TRBV7-9 13 CASSAPSMDEQYF
TRBV29-1 14 CSVDSVASYNEQFF
TRBV5-5 17 CASSLPGGSWSSYEQYF
TRBV4-1 13 CASSQRGSHEQFF
TRBV5-1 23 CASSLGGEETGNKGLAGGVELFF
TRBV27 14 CASTRAGASREQYF
TRBV30 19 CAWSPTCNGGGLAKNIQYF
TRBV6-5 14 CASSRVVGEAEQFF
TRBV3-1/TRBV3-2 17 CASSQEWGLASTGELFF
TRBV28 14 CASSSPRPPGELFF
TRBV28 13 CASGTGTSYEQYF
TRBV18 15 CASSPGIGAGEVQYF
TRBV5-6 13 CAGGRGGRETQYF
TRBV18 15 CASSPLLAGFNEQFF